This TCR beta chain comes out of a study of blood T cell repertoires in COVID-19. On the study more broadly: Samples came from the United States, Italy and Spain, spanning acute and convalescent COVID-19. From T cells, B-cell-depleted T cells, or PBMCs came the material, which was cDNA or gDNA.

Methods used by the authors: Scientists estimated how many nucleated cells there were by amplifying reference gene primers. Only in-frame clones appear in the TCRdb table, and some are missing; sequencing was by immunoSEQ multiplex PCR. V and J calls and clone size are given by that table; D and trimming were obtained from the DNA. Here the sample spans about 75,000 clones, over 80% being singletons. There are 18 residues in the CDR3. Per the germline V gene, CDR1 is GTSNPN and CDR2 is SVGIG (reference sequence). V gave up 1 base and J gave up 1 base; unmatched junction bases: 9. The V gene is TRBV30, the J gene TRBJ2-3; 12 bases agree with TRBD2. The sample was peripheral blood. This sequence originates from a woman in her 50s with acute or convalescent COVID-19. CDR3 sequence reads: CAWSGRTSGIVGTDTQYF. The CDR3 DNA sequence: TGTGCCTGGAGTGGCAGGACTAGCGGGATCGTGGGCACAGATACGCAGTATTTT.